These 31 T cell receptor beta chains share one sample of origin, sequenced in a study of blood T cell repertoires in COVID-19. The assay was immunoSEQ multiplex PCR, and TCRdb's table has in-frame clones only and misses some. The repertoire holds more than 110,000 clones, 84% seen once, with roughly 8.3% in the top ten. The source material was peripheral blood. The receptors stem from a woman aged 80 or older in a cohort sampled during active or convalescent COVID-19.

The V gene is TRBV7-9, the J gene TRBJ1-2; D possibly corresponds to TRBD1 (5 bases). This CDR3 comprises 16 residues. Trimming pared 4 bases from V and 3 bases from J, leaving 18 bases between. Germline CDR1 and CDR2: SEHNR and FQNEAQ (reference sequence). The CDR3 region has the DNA TGTGCCAGCAGCTCGCAAACAGGTGGCGGAGACTATGGCTACACCTTC. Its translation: CASSSQTGGGDYGYTF.

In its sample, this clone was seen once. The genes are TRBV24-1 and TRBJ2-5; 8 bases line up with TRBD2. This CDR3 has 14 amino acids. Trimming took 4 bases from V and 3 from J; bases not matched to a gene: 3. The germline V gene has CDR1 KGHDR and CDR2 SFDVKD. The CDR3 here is CATSDPTSEETQYF. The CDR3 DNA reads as TGTGCCACCAGTGACCCGACTAGCGAAGAGACCCAGTACTTC.

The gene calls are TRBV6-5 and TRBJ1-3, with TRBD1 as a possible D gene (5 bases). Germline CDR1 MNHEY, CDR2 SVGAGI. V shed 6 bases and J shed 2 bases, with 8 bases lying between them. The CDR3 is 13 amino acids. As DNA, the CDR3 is TGTGCCAGCAGCAGGGAAGCTGGAAACACCATATATTTT. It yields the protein CASSREAGNTIYF.

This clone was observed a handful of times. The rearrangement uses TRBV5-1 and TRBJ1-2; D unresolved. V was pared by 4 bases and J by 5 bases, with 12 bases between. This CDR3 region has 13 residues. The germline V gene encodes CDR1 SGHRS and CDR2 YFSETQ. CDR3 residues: CASSLDAGYGYTF. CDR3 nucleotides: TGCGCCAGCAGCCTGGACGCGGGGTATGGCTACACCTTC.

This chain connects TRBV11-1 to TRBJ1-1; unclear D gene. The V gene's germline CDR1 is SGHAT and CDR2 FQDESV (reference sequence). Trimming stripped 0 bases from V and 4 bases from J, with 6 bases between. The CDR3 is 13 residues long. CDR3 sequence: CASSLAGFTEAFF. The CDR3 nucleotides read TGTGCCAGCAGCTTAGCTGGCTTCACTGAAGCTTTCTTT.

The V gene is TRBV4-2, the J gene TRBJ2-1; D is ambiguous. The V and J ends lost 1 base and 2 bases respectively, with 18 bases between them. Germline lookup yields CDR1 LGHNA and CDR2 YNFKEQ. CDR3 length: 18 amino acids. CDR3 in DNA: TGTGCCAGCAGCCAAGTACAGACCGGCTCCATAACCTACAATGAGCAGTTCTTC. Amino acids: CASSQVQTGSITYNEQFF.

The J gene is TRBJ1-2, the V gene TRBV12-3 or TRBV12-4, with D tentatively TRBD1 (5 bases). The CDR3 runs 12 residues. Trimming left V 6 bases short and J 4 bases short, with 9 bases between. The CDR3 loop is CASRRQIYGYTF. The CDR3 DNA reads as TGTGCCAGCAGAAGACAGATCTATGGCTACACCTTC.

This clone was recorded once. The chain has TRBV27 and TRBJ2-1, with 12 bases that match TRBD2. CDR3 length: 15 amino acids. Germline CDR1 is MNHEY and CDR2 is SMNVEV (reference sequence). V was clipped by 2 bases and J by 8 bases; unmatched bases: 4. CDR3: CASSLQTSGGHEQFF. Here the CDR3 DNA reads TGTGCCAGCAGTTTACAGACTAGCGGGGGTCATGAGCAGTTCTTC.

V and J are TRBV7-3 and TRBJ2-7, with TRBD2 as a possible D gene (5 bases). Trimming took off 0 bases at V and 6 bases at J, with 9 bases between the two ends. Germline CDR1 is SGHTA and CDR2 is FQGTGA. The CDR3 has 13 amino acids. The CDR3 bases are TGTGCCAGCAGCTTAACAGAGGGCTTCGAGCAGTACTTC. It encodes CASSLTEGFEQYF.

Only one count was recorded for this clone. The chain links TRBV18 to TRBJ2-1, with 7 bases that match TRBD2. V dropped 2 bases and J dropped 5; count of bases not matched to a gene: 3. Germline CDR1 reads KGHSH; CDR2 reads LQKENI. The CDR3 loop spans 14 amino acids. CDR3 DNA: TGTGCCAGCTCACCAGGGACTATCCACAATGAGCAGTTCTTC. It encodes CASSPGTIHNEQFF.

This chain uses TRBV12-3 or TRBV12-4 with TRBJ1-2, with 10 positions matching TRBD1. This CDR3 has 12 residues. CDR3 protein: CATRQGANGYTF. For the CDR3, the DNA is TGTGCTACGCGACAGGGGGCTAATGGCTACACCTTC.

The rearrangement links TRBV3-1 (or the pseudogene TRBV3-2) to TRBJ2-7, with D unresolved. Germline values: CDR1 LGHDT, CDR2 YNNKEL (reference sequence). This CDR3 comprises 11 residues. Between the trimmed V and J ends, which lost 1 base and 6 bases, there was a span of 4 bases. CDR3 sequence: CASSQVSEQYF. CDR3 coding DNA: TGTGCCAGCAGCCAAGTATCCGAGCAGTACTTC.

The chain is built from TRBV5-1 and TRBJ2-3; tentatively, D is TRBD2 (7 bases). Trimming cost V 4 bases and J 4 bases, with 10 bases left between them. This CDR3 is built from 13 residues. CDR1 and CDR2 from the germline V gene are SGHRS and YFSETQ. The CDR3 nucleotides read TGCGCCAGCAGCGGGGGGGCCTCAGATACGCAGTATTTT. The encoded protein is CASSGGASDTQYF. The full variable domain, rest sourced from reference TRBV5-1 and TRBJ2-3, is KAGVTQTPRYLIKTRGQQVTLSCSPISGHRSVSWYQQTPGQGLQFLFEYFSETQRNKGNFPGRFSGRQFSNSRSEMNVSTLELGDSALYLCASSGGASDTQYFGPGTRLTVL.

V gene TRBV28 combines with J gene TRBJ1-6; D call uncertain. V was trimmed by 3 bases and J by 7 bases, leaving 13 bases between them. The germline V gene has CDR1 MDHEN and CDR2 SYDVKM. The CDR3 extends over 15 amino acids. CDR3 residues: CASSFSQVRNSPLHF. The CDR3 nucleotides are TGTGCCAGCAGTTTTTCCCAGGTCCGAAATTCACCCCTCCACTTT.

The CDR3 spells CASSLVAGGGANVLTF. The CDR3 coding sequence is TGCGCCAGCAGCTTGGTAGCCGGAGGTGGGGCCAACGTCCTGACTTTC. The chain uses TRBV5-1 and TRBJ2-6, with D possibly TRBD2 on 5 matching bases. Germline-derived CDR1 and CDR2 are SGHRS and YFSETQ. V was shortened by 0 bases and J by 3 bases, with 10 bases between the two germline ends. The CDR3 has 16 residues.

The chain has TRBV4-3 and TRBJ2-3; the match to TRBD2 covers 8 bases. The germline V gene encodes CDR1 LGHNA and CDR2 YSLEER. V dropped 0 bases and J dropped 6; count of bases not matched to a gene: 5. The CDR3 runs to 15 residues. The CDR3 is CASSQDAGGGDTQYF. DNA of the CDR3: TGCGCCAGCAGCCAAGATGCGGGGGGTGGGGATACGCAGTATTTT.

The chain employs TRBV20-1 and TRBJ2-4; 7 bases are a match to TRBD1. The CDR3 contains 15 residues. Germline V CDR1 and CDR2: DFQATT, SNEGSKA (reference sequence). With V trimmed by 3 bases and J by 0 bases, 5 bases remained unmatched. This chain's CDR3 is CSASQQGLAKNIQYF. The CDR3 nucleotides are TGCAGTGCTAGTCAACAGGGGTTAGCCAAAAACATTCAGTACTTC.

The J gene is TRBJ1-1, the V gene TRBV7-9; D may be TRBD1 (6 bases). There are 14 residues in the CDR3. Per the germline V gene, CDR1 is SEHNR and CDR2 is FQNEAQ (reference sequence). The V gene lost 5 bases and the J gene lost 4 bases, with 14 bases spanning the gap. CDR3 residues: CASSRQDSRTEAFF. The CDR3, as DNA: TGTGCCAGCAGCCGTCAGGACAGTCGCACTGAAGCTTTCTTT.

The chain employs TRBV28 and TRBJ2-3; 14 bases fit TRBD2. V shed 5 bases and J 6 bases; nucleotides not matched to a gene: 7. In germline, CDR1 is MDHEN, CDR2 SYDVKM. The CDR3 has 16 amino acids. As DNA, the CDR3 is TGTGCCAGCAGTAAGACTAGCGGGGGGGCGTCCGATACGCAGTATTTT. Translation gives CASSKTSGGASDTQYF.

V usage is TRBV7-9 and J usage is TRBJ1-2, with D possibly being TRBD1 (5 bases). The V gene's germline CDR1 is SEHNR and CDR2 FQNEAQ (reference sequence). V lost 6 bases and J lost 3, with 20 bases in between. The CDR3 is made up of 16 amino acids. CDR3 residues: CASSVAPGRNDYGYTF. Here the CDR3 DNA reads TGTGCCAGCAGTGTCGCTCCAGGGAGGAACGACTATGGCTACACCTTC.

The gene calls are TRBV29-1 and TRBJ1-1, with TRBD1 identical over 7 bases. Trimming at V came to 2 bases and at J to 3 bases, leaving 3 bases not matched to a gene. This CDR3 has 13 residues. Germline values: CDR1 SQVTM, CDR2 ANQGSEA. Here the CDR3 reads CSVERTGDTEAFF. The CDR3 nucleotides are TGCAGCGTTGAACGAACAGGGGACACTGAAGCTTTCTTT.

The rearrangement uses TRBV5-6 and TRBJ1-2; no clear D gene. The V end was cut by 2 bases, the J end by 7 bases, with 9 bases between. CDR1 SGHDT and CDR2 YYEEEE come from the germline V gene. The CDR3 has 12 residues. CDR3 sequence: CASSFSIGGYTF. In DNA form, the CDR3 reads TGTGCCAGCAGCTTCTCAATCGGTGGCTACACCTTC.

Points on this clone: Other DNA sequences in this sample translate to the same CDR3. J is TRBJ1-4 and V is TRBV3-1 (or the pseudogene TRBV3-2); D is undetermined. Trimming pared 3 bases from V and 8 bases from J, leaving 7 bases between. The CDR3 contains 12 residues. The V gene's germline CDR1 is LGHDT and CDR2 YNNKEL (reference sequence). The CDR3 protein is CASSQGPEKLFF. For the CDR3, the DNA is TGTGCCAGCAGCCAGGGCCCGGAAAAACTGTTTTTT.

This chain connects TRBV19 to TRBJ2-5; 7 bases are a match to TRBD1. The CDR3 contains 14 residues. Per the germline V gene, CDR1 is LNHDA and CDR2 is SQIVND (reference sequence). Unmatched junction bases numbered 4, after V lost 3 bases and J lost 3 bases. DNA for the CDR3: TGTGCCAGTAGTATCAGGGGGACAGAAGAGACCCAGTACTTC. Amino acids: CASSIRGTEETQYF.

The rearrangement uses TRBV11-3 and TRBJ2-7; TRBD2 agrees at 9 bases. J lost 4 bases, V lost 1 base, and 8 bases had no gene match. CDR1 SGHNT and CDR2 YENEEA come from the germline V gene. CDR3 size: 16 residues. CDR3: CASSLGPPGLAYEQYF. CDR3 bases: TGTGCCAGCAGCTTAGGACCTCCGGGACTAGCTTACGAGCAGTACTTC.

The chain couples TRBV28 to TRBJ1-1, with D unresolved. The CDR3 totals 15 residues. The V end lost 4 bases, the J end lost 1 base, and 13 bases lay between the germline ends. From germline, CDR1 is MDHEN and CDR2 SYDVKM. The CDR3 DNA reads TGTGCCAGCAGTTCCCATACAACGTGGAACACTGAAGCTTTCTTT. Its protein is CASSSHTTWNTEAFF.

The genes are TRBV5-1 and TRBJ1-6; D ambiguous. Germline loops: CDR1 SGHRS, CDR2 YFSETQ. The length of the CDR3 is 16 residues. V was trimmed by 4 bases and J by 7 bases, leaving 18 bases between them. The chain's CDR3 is CASSPEGGGRNSPLHF. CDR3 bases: TGCGCCAGCAGCCCGGAGGGAGGAGGGAGGAATTCACCCCTCCACTTT. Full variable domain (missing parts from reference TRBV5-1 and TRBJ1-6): KAGVTQTPRYLIKTRGQQVTLSCSPISGHRSVSWYQQTPGQGLQFLFEYFSETQRNKGNFPGRFSGRQFSNSRSEMNVSTLELGDSALYLCASSPEGGGRNSPLHFGNGTRLTVT.

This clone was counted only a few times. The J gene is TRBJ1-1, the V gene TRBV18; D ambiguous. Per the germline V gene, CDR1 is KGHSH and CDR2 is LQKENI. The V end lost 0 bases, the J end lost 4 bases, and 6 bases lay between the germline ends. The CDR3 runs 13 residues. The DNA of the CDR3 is TGTGCCAGCTCACCACCCGCAGGCACTGAAGCTTTCTTT. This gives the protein CASSPPAGTEAFF.

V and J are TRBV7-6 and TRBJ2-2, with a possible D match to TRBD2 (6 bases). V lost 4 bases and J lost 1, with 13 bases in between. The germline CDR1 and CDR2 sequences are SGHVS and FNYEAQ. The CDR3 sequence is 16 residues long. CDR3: CASSSTRRGNTGELFF. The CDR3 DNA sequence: TGTGCCAGCAGCTCCACGCGGAGGGGGAACACCGGGGAGCTGTTTTTT.

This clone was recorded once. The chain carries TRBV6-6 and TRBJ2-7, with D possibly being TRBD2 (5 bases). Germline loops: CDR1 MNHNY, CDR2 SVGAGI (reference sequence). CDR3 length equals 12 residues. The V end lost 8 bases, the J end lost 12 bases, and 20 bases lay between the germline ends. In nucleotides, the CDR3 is TGTGCCAGCGGATCATCGGAGGTGTGGAGGTACGTC. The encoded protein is CASGSSEVWRYV.

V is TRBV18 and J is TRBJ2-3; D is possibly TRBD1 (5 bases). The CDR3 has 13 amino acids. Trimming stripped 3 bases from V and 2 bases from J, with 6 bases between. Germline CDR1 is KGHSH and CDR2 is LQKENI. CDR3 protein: CASSPDITDTQYF. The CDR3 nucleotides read TGTGCCAGCTCACCGGACATCACAGATACGCAGTATTTT.